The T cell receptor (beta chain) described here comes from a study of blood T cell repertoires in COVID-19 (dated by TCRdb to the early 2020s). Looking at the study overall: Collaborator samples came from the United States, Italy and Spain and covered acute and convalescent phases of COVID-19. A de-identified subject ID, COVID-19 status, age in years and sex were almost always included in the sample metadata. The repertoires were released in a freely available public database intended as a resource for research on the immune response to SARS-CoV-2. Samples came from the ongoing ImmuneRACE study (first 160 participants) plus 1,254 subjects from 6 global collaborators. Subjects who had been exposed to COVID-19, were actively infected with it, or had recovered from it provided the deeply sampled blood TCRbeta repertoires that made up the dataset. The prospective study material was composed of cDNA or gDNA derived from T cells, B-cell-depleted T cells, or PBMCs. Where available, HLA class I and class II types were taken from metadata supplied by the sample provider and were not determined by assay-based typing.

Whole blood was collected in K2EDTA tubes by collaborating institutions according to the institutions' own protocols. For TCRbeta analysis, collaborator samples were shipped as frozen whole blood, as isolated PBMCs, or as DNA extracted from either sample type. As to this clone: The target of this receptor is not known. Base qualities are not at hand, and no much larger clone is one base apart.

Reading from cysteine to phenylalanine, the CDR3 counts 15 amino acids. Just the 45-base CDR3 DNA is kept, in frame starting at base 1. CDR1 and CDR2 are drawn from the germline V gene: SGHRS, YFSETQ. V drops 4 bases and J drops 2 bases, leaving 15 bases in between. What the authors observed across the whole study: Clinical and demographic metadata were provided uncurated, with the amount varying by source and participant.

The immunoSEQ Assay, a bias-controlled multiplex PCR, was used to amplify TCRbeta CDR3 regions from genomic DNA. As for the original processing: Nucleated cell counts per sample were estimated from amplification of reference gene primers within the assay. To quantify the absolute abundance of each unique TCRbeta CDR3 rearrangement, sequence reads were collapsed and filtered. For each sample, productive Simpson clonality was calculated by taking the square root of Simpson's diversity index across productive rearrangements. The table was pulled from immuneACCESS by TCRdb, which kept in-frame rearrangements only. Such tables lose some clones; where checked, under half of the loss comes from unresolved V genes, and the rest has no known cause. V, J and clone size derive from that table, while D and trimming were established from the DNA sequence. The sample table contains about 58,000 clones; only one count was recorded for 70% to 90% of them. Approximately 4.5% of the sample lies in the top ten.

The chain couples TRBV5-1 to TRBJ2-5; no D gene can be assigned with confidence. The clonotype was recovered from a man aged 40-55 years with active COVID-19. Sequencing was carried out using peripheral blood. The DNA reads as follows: TGCGCCAGCAGCCCAACTACCCTTACACAAGAGACCCAGTACTTC. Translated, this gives CASSPTTLTQETQYF.